The T cell receptor (beta chain) described here comes from a study of STAT3 mutations in large granular lymphocyte leukemia. Turning to the study itself: More than 30% of treated T-LGLL patients showed hematologic response to immunosuppression.

CDR1 and CDR2 (germline): SGDLS, YYNGEE. V was cut by 2 bases and J by 6 bases, with 10 bases left in between. This CDR3 is 13 amino acids long. The protocol was immunoSEQ multiplex PCR, while the TCRdb copy is restricted to in-frame clones and leaves out a portion. Of roughly 35,000 clones detected, 70% to 90% appear once; the ten largest clones hold 0.4% to 0.55%. General study results and limits: Sampling intervals varied between patients and samples. Every T-cell large granular lymphocyte leukemia patient had at least one immunodominant TCR beta clonotype.

Comment on this clone: What it recognizes is unknown.

This rearrangement joins TRBV9 to TRBJ2-3; TRBD2 is a possible D gene (5 bases). The sequenced material came from PBMCs. This clonotype was obtained from a human donor with T large granular lymphocyte leukemia. Some clones in this sample may be carry-over from other donors' samples. CDR3 sequence (DNA): TGTGCCAGCAGCGTCGGACTGCCGGATACGCAGTATTTT. Translated, it gives CASSVGLPDTQYF.